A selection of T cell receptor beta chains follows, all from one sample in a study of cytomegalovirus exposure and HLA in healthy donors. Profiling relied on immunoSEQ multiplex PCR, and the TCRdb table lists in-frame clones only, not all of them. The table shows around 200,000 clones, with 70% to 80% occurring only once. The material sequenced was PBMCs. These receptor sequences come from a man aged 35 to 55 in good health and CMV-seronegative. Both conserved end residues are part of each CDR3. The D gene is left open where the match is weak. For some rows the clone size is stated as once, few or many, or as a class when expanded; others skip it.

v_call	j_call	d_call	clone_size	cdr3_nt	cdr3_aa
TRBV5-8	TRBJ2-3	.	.	TGTGCCAGCAGCAGCACAGGGATAGTGACGCAGTATTTT	CASSSTGIVTQYF
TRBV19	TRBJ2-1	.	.	TGTGCCAGTAGTATATCTGAACGGAATGAGCAGTTCTTC	CASSISERNEQFF
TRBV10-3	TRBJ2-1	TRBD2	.	TGTGCCACAAACCTAGCGGCCAACAATGAGCAGTTCTTC	CATNLAANNEQFF
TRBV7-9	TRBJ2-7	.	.	TGTGCCAGCAGCCCTGGCCACCCGGGAGCCTACGAGCAGTACTTC	CASSPGHPGAYEQYF
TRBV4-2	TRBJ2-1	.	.	TGTGCCAGCAGCCCCCAGCCGACAGGTACCTACAATGAGCAGTTCTTC	CASSPQPTGTYNEQFF
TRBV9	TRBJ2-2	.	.	TGTGCCAGCAGCCCGCGCCGCGGGCAAGCCGGGGAGCTGTTTTTT	CASSPRRGQAGELFF
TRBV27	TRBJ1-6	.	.	TGTGCCAGCAGTTTCGACAGCGATAATTCACCCCTCCACTTT	CASSFDSDNSPLHF
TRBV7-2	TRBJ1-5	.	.	TGTGCCAGCAGCTTAGGACCGGGGGAGCCCCAGCATTTT	CASSLGPGEPQHF
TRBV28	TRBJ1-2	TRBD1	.	TGTGCCAGCAGTACGACAGGGGATAACTATGGCTACACCTTC	CASSTTGDNYGYTF
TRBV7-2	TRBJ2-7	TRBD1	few	TGTGCCAGCAGCTTACCCGGGACAGTCTACGAGCAGTACTTC	CASSLPGTVYEQYF